This paragraph covers one T cell receptor beta chain sequence. No antigen is known for it. Per-base qualities were not stored, and no clone one base away is much larger. The same CDR3 also results from other DNA sequences found in this sample. The sample comes from a study of graft-versus-host responses after intestinal transplantation (dated by TCRdb to the early 2020s). About the investigation overall: Multivisceral, liver-intestinal, or isolated intestinal transplants were received by the recipients. Every recipient was given anti-thymocyte globulin induction, then maintenance tacrolimus and steroids for around three years. Bulk TCR-beta CDR3 sequencing was used to track graft-versus-host and host-versus-graft alloreactive T cell clones in the graft, circulation and bone marrow after intestinal transplantation. To identify alloreactive clones, pre-transplant mixed lymphocyte reaction products were sequenced and compared with unstimulated pre-transplant donor and recipient T cells. The cohort enrolled fewer than 25 intestinal transplant recipients including one retransplant, and a few patients lacking pretransplant specimens were excluded. A peak of at least 4% donor T cells among recipient peripheral blood mononuclear cells was the definition used for donor T cell macrochimerism. Samples from a few later patients were sequenced in-house on an Illumina MiSeq with MiXCR processing rather than by the commercial service.

Libraries came from the immunoSEQ multiplex PCR assay. For most patients, genomic DNA was isolated with the Qiagen DNeasy Blood and Tissue Kit and sent frozen to Adaptive Biotechnologies for TCR sequencing. For most patients, genomic DNA was subjected to high-throughput TCR-beta CDR3 sequencing by Adaptive Biotechnologies. The authors processed their data as follows. TCR sequencing data were retrieved from Adaptive's ImmunoSEQ software for around 19 patients, whereas a few other patients were processed with MiXCR and VDJtools. CD4 versus CD8 sorting errors were corrected by removing sequences found in both subsets at a frequency ratio below 5:1. CDR3 nucleotide sequences shared between donor and recipient were removed because their origin could not be assigned. To count as alloreactive, a clone needed at least 2-fold expansion over unstimulated cells and a minimum CFSE-low frequency of 0.002% (template counts) or 0.001% (read counts). Clones were considered mappable if detected in sequenced pre-transplant spleen, lymph node, or MLR CFSE-low populations of the donor or recipient. The cumulative frequency of alloreactive clones was calculated as a percentage of all sequences, weighted by copy number. The immuneACCESS repertoire file appears here via TCRdb, limited to in-frame rearrangements. These files lack a portion of the clones; in checked studies, under half of the deficit traces to unresolved V genes, and the cause of the others is not known. That table is the source of V, J and clone size, and D and trimming were worked out from the DNA. The table for this sample lists about 120,000 clones; 85% to 95% of them were counted only once. 2.5% to 3.5% of the sample comes from the top ten.

The time point label corresponds to: cells obtained before transplantation from donor or recipient. CD3+CD4+ and CD3+CD8+ populations were FACS-sorted from unstimulated pre-transplant donor and recipient cells taken from spleen or lymph nodes. Beyond this particular receptor, the publication reports: High GvH to HvG T cell clonal ratios were observed in the allografts of patients with donor T cell macrochimerism. GvH clones were detected in recipient bone marrow, and some of these GvH clones were observed earlier in ileal mucosa or blood, consistent with an intestinal mucosal origin. Early after transplant, peak levels of circulating GvH clones were associated with declines in HvG clones. The relatively low number and heterogeneity of intestinal transplant patients limited the conclusions.

At the junction V is shortened by 3 bases and J by 6 bases, with 9 bases in between. There are 12 amino acids in the CDR3, from cysteine to phenylalanine inclusive. Only the CDR3 portion is preserved as DNA: 36 bases, with reading frame beginning at the first base. CDR1 and CDR2 are drawn from the germline V gene (reference sequence): SEHNR, FQNEAQ. The receptor chain draws on TRBV7-9 and TRBJ2-7; TRBD2 might be the D gene, on 6 matching bases. This sequence was found in a human donor who received an intestinal transplant. Here the sequenced sample was unstimulated CD8+ T cells sorted from spleen or lymph node cells, taken before intestinal transplant. The CDR3 amino acid sequence is: CASSLGTSEQYF. The base sequence is TGTGCCAGCAGCTTGGGGACTTCCGAGCAGTACTTC.